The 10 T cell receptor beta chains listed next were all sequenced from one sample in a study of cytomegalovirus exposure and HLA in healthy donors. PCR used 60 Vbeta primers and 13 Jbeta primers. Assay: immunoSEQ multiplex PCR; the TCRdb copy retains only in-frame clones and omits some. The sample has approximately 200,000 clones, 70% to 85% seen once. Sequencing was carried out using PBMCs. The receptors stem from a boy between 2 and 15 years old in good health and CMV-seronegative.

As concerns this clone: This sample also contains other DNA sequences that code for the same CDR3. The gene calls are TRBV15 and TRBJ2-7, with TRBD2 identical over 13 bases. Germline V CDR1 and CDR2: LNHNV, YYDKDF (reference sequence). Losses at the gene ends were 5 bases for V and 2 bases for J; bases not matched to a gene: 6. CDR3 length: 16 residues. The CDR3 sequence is CATSARLAGGPYEQYF. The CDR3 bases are TGTGCCACCAGCGCCCGACTAGCGGGGGGCCCCTACGAGCAGTACTTC.

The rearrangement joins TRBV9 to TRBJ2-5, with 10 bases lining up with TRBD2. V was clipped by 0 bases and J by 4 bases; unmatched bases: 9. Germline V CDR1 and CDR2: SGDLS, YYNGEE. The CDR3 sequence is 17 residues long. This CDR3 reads CASSVGFQRGGTETQYF. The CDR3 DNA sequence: TGTGCCAGCAGCGTAGGTTTCCAGCGGGGGGGCACAGAGACCCAGTACTTC. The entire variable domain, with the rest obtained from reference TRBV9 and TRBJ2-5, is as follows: DSGVTQTPKHLITATGQRVTLRCSPRSGDLSVYWYQQSLDQGLQFLIQYYNGEERAKGNILERFSAQQFPDLHSELNLSSLELGDSALYFCASSVGFQRGGTETQYFGPGTRLLVL.

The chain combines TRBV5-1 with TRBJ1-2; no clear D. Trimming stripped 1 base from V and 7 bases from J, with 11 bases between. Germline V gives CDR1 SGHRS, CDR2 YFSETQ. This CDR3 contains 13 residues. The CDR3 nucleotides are TGCGCCAGCAGCTTGACGGGGAACGGTGGCTACACCTTC. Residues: CASSLTGNGGYTF.

The CDR3 region has the DNA TGCGCCAGCAGCCAAGACTCCATAGGGGCCTTCTTAGCCAAAAACATTCAGTACTTC. This codes for CASSQDSIGAFLAKNIQYF. The V gene is TRBV4-3, the J gene TRBJ2-4, with D maybe TRBD1 (5 bases). Germline V gene sequence: CDR1 LGHNA, CDR2 YSLEER. V was cut by 0 bases and J by 0 bases, with 18 bases left in between. The CDR3 is 19 residues long.

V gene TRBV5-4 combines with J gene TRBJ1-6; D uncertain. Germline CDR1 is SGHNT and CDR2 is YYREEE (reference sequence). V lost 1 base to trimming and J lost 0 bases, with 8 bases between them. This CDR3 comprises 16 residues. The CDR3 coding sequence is TGTGCCAGCAGCTTGTACTCTAGCTCCTATAATTCACCCCTCCACTTT. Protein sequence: CASSLYSSSYNSPLHF.

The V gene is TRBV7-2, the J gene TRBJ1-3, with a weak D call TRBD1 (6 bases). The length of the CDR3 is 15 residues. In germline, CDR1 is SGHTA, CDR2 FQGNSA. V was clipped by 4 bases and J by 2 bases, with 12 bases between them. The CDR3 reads CASSSGGAPGNTIYF. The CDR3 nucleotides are TGTGCCAGCAGCTCGGGGGGGGCACCTGGAAACACCATATATTTT.

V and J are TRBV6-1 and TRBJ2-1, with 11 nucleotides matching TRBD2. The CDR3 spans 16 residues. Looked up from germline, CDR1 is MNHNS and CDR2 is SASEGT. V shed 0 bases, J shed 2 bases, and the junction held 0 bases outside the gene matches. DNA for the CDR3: TGTGCCAGCAGTGAAGCTAGCGGGGGGGCCTACAATGAGCAGTTCTTC. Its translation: CASSEASGGAYNEQFF.

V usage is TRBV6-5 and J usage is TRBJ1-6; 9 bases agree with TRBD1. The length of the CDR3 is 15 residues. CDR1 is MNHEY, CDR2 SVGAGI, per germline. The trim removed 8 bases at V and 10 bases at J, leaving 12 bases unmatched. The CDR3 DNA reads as TGTGCCAGCGAACCGGGACAGGGTAGAGAATCACCCCTCCACTTT. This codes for CASEPGQGRESPLHF.

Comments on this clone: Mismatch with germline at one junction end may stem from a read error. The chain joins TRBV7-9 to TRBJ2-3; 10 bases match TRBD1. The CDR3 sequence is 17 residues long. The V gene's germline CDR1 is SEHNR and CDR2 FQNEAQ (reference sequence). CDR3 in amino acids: CSSSSYRQGAGTDTQYF. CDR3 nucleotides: TGTTCCAGCAGCTCGTACAGACAGGGGGCGGGAACAGATACGCAGTATTTT.

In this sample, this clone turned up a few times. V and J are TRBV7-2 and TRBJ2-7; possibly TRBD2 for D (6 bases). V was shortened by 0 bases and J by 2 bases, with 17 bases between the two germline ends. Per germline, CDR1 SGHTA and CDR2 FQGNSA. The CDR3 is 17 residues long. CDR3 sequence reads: CASSLARRAKRAYEQYF. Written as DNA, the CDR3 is TGTGCCAGCAGCTTAGCTAGGAGGGCCAAACGAGCCTACGAGCAGTACTTC. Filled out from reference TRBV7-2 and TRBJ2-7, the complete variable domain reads GAGVSQSPSNKVTEKGKDVELRCDPISGHTALYWYRQSLGQGLEFLIYFQGNSAPDKSGLPSDRFSAERTGGSVSTLTIQRTQQEDSAVYLCASSLARRAKRAYEQYFGPGTRLTVT.